Presented here are 10 T cell receptor beta chains from one specimen sequenced in a study of shared clonotypes between healthy human individuals. Profiling relied on immunoSEQ multiplex PCR, and the TCRdb table lists in-frame clones only, not all of them. The table lists millions of clones, approximately 94% of them singletons. Terminally differentiated effector memory CD45RA+ cells were excluded by CCR7 positive selection of CD45RO-negative cells. Sequencing used naive CD8+ T cells from PBMCs. The receptors here all came from a man in his late teens or twenties in good health. Some clones in this sample may be carry-over from other donors' samples.

The chain employs TRBV28 and TRBJ1-5; D perhaps matches TRBD1 (6 bases). Per germline, CDR1 MDHEN and CDR2 SYDVKM. V lost 2 bases, J lost 7 bases, and 9 bases lay in between. The CDR3 has 13 residues. The CDR3 region is CASSLIGGQPQHF. Written as DNA, the CDR3 is TGTGCCAGCAGTTTAATAGGGGGACAGCCCCAGCATTTT.

With regard to this clone: At the DNA level, this CDR3 is encoded by other sequences in the same sample as well. The V gene is TRBV11-2, the J gene TRBJ2-5; 12 bases align to TRBD2. The germline gives CDR1 SGHAT, CDR2 FQNNGV. J lost 0 bases, V lost 6 bases, and 2 bases had no gene match. The CDR3 loop spans 15 amino acids. Written as DNA, the CDR3 is TGTGCCAGCAGGTGGACTAGCGGGAACCAAGAGACCCAGTACTTC. This sequence encodes CASRWTSGNQETQYF.

The chain uses TRBV6-6 and TRBJ2-5, with 8 bases aligning to TRBD1. CDR3 length equals 16 residues. Trimming removed 5 bases from V and 4 bases from J; junction bases left unmatched: 12. Germline V gene data show CDR1 as MNHNY and CDR2 as SVGAGI (reference sequence). The CDR3 protein is CASSTSGGMGGETQYF. The CDR3, as DNA: TGTGCCAGCAGTACCTCAGGGGGCATGGGGGGAGAGACCCAGTACTTC.

The rearrangement joins TRBV7-8 to TRBJ2-1, with 7 positions matching TRBD2. The CDR3 loop spans 17 amino acids. J lost 4 bases, V lost 5 bases, and 14 bases had no gene match. Germline CDR1 reads SGHVS; CDR2 reads FQNEAQ. Here the CDR3 DNA reads TGTGCCAGCAGCCCTACTGGGGGGAGGGCCGGGTACAATGAGCAGTTCTTC. This encodes CASSPTGGRAGYNEQFF.

This chain uses TRBV4-2 with TRBJ2-5; D gene uncertain. Germline V gives CDR1 LGHNA, CDR2 YNFKEQ. The CDR3 contains 16 residues. Trimming took 0 bases from V and 0 from J, leaving 11 bases between them. CDR3 DNA: TGTGCCAGCAGCCAAGATAGTAATTTTTACCAAGAGACCCAGTACTTC. It specifies CASSQDSNFYQETQYF.

The rearrangement joins TRBV7-6 to TRBJ2-1, with D possibly matching TRBD2 (5 bases). The CDR3 contains 14 residues. Germline loops: CDR1 SGHVS, CDR2 FNYEAQ. Trimming took off 0 bases at V and 7 bases at J, with 10 bases between the two ends. The CDR3 loop reads CASSLAEVRNEQFF. The DNA of the CDR3 is TGTGCCAGCAGCTTAGCGGAGGTCCGTAATGAGCAGTTCTTC.

This chain connects TRBV7-3 to TRBJ2-7; tentative D call: TRBD2 (5 bases). From germline, CDR1 is SGHTA and CDR2 FQGTGA. The CDR3 loop spans 14 amino acids. Trimming removed 1 base from V and 5 bases from J, with 12 bases in between. The CDR3 is CASSLSVGLNEQYF. CDR3 DNA sequence: TGTGCCAGCAGCTTAAGCGTTGGACTCAACGAGCAGTACTTC.

The chain uses TRBV5-6 and TRBJ2-2, with D unresolved. This CDR3 has 13 residues. From germline, CDR1 is SGHDT and CDR2 YYEEEE. The germline V and J ends were trimmed by 1 base and 9 bases, with 10 bases remaining between them. As DNA, the CDR3 is TGTGCCAGCAGCTTGAGGCGGCTTAGGGAGCTGTTTTTT. This gives the protein CASSLRRLRELFF.

The chain carries TRBV28 and TRBJ1-5, with D tentatively TRBD1 (6 bases). V was shortened by 6 bases and J by 5 bases, with 17 bases between the two germline ends. There are 15 residues in the CDR3. CDR1 is MDHEN, CDR2 SYDVKM, per germline. The CDR3 DNA is TGTGCCAGCAGAGTTTTTCCAGGGGATGATCAGCCCCAGCATTTT. The encoded protein is CASRVFPGDDQPQHF.

The genes are TRBV15 and TRBJ1-5; D call uncertain. Trimming removed 8 bases from V and 2 bases from J, with 7 bases in between. This CDR3 has 12 amino acids. Germline V gene lookup returns CDR1 LNHNV and CDR2 YYDKDF (reference sequence). In DNA form, the CDR3 reads TGTGCCACCGCAGCGGGCAATCAGCCCCAGCATTTT. Protein product: CATAAGNQPQHF.